This T cell receptor beta chain was profiled in a study of Ad26.COV2.S vaccination and SARS-CoV-2 variants. V was cut by 1 base and J by 3 bases, with 10 bases left in between. This CDR3 has 14 amino acids. Germline-derived CDR1 and CDR2 are SGHRS and YFSETQ. Regarding treatment: roughly 18 received Ad26.COV2.S at low or high dose, single or two shots; several received placebo; per-sample allocation not given. Sample collection was performed on day 63 after the first vaccine or placebo injection. As its vector, the vaccine had Ad26, which expressed Wuhan-strain SARS-CoV-2 spike. Sequencing used immunoSEQ multiplex PCR; TCRdb keeps in-frame clones, though not all of them. Altogether roughly 390,000 clones are present, about nine tenths being singletons, with the ten largest covering 3% to 3.5%.

The material sequenced was peripheral blood, taken in a trial of Ad26.COV2.S vaccine versus placebo. This receptor was identified in a person aged 18-60 years who received the Ad26.COV2.S COVID-19 vaccine or a placebo. The rearrangement joins TRBV5-1 to TRBJ1-1; the D gene is possibly TRBD1 (5 bases). The chain's CDR3 is CASSLQGPYTEAFF. CDR3 bases: TGCGCCAGCAGCTTGCAGGGTCCGTACACTGAAGCTTTCTTT. Full variable domain (rest looked up from reference TRBV5-1 and TRBJ1-1): KAGVTQTPRYLIKTRGQQVTLSCSPISGHRSVSWYQQTPGQGLQFLFEYFSETQRNKGNFPGRFSGRQFSNSRSEMNVSTLELGDSALYLCASSLQGPYTEAFFGQGTRLTVV.